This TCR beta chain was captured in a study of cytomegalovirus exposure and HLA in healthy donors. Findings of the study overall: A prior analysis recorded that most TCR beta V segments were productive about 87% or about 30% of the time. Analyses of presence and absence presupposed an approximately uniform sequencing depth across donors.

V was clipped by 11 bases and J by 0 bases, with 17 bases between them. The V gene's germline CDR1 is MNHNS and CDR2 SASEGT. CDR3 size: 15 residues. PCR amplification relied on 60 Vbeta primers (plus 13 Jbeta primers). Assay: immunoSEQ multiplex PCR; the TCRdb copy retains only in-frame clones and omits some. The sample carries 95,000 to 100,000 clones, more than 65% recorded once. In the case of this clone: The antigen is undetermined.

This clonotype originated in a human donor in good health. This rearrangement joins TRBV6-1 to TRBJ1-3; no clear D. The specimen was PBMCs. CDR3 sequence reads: CAAWTGLLSGNTIYF. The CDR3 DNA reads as TGTGCCGCGTGGACGGGGTTGCTCTCTGGAAACACCATATATTTT.